The next 3 T cell receptor beta chains were all read from a single sample in a study of radiotherapy plus CTLA-4 blockade in lung cancer. Here immunoSEQ multiplex PCR was the method, and the copy in TCRdb shows in-frame clones only, minus some. The sample comprises about 80,000 clones, roughly 86% of which are singletons, and 0.85% to 0.9% rests with the top ten. The sequenced sample was peripheral blood, obtained from a patient treated with radiotherapy plus ipilimumab. The receptors derive from a human donor with non-small cell lung cancer who had stable disease on radiotherapy plus ipilimumab.

This sequence joins TRBV19 and TRBJ1-3; 7 bases map to TRBD1. This CDR3 has 15 residues. After removal of 5 bases from V and 3 bases from J, the junction contained 7 bases not matched to a gene. The germline V gene encodes CDR1 LNHDA and CDR2 SQIVND (reference sequence). In DNA form, the CDR3 reads TGTGCCAGTAGTGCACAGGGGAATAGTGGAAACACCATATATTTT. Amino acid sequence: CASSAQGNSGNTIYF.

This rearrangement joins TRBV5-1 to TRBJ2-3; D is uncertain. Germline V CDR1 and CDR2: SGHRS, YFSETQ. This CDR3 is built from 14 residues. V was cut by 3 bases and J by 6 bases, with 14 bases left in between. Here the CDR3 reads CASSSTALGDTQYF. CDR3 DNA sequence: TGCGCCAGCAGCTCTACAGCGCTAGGGGATACGCAGTATTTT.

The chain recombines TRBV7-9 with TRBJ1-5; no clear D. This CDR3 is built from 13 residues. Germline assignment: CDR1 SEHNR and CDR2 FQNEAQ (reference sequence). Trimming pared 5 bases from V and 3 bases from J, leaving 8 bases between. CDR3 nucleotide sequence: TGTGCCAGCAGCAGAGGGTCCAATCAGCCCCAGCATTTT. Translated: CASSRGSNQPQHF.